These 11 T cell receptor beta chains originate from one sample sequenced in a study of regulatory T cells in long-lasting Graves disease. Time point described: newly diagnosed GD, antithyroid drugs for less than 3 months. The authors made the TCR library using RNA they extracted from PBMCs. Arm-PCR of CDR3 regions and iRepertoire HTBI primers were the basis on which TCR beta libraries were built. TCRdb reprocessed the multiplex PCR reads via MiXCR and lists one record per CDR3 protein. Of more than 350,000 distinct CDR3 sequences in the sample, 15% are singletons; the top ten hold 15% to 20%. These sequences were also reported in another study, on T cells in Graves' hyperthyroidism and ophthalmopathy.

The sequences come from peripheral blood mononuclear cells (PBMCs), collected at new diagnosis, from a patient treated with antithyroid drugs. The receptors here all came from a woman in her thirties with Graves disease.

CDR3 in DNA: TGTGCCAGCAGTCACCGGGACAGGGGGCTCTTGGGGGCCAACGTCCTGACTTTC. This translates into CASSHRDRGLLGANVLTF. The J gene is TRBJ2-6, the V gene TRBV27; 12 bases align to TRBD1. CDR1 is MNHEY, CDR2 SMNVEV, per germline (reference sequence). This CDR3 is built from 18 residues. Trimming cost V 5 bases and J 4 bases; bases outside gene matches: 9.

This clonotype was counted many times. This rearrangement joins TRBV28 to TRBJ2-7; perhaps TRBD2 as D (6 bases). The germline CDR1 and CDR2 sequences are MDHEN and SYDVKM. Trimming stripped 3 bases from V and 2 bases from J, with 14 bases between. There are 15 residues in the CDR3. The CDR3 bases are TGTGCCAGCAGTTTCTCAGCGGGCGCGGCCTACGAGCAGTACTTC. Amino acids: CASSFSAGAAYEQYF.

This clonotype was counted at least ten times. V and J are TRBV11-3 and TRBJ1-2; the D gene is possibly TRBD1 (5 bases). The ends were cut back, 3 bases at V and 2 bases at J, with 10 bases in the middle. This CDR3 region has 14 residues. Per germline, CDR1 SGHNT and CDR2 YENEEA. The CDR3 is CASSLQGGNYGYTF. The DNA of the CDR3 is TGTGCCAGCAGCTTGCAGGGAGGGAACTATGGCTACACCTTC.

This clonotype was picked up a small number of times. This sequence joins TRBV10-3 and TRBJ1-1, with D possibly TRBD1 on 5 matching bases. The V end was cut by 0 bases, the J end by 7 bases, with 12 bases between. The germline V gene encodes CDR1 ENHRY and CDR2 SYGVKD. The CDR3 sequence is 14 residues long. CDR3 DNA sequence: TGTGCCATCAGTGAGTCACGAGGGGCTAGTGAAGCTTTCTTT. It codes for CAISESRGASEAFF.

This clonotype was observed at least ten times. The rearrangement uses TRBV20-1 and TRBJ1-2; D not resolved. From germline, CDR1 is DFQATT and CDR2 SNEGSKA (reference sequence). This CDR3 spans 13 amino acids. Trimming removed 0 bases from V and 3 bases from J, with 8 bases in between. The CDR3 reads CSARDPWDYGYTF. The DNA of the CDR3 is TGCAGTGCTAGAGATCCCTGGGACTATGGCTACACCTTC.

This clonotype was seen a few times. The chain carries TRBV9 and TRBJ1-5; D may be TRBD1 (5 bases). Germline V CDR1 and CDR2: SGDLS, YYNGEE. This CDR3 spans 14 amino acids. Trimming took 4 bases from V and 5 from J, leaving 13 bases between them. The CDR3 spells CASSSRGGDQPQHF. CDR3 nucleotide sequence: TGTGCCAGCAGCAGTAGGGGAGGGGATCAGCCCCAGCATTTT.

To note about this clonotype: The junction shows a germline mismatch at one end, possibly a read error. The chain employs TRBV19 and TRBJ2-2; 9 nucleotides align to TRBD1. This CDR3 is built from 14 residues. Germline V lookup: CDR1 LNHDA, CDR2 SQIVND (reference sequence). The CDR3 sequence is CASSPRQGDGKLFF. The CDR3 nucleotides read TGTGCCAGTAGTCCACGACAGGGGGACGGGAAGCTGTTTTTT. The whole variable domain, filled in from reference TRBV19 and TRBJ2-2, reads DGGITQSPKYLFRKEGQNVTLSCEQNLNHDAMYWYRQDPGQGLRLIYYSQIVNDFQKGDIAEGYSVSREKKESFPLTVTSAQKNPTAFYLCASSPRQGDGKLFFGEGSRLTVL.

This clonotype was seen ten or more times. The genes are TRBV2 and TRBJ2-2; D is ambiguous. The CDR3 covers 16 residues. The germline V gene encodes CDR1 SNHLY and CDR2 FYNNEI. V was shortened by 2 bases and J by 0 bases, with 10 bases between the two germline ends. The CDR3 DNA reads TGTGCCAGCAGTGAATCAGGATTCACGAACACCGGGGAGCTGTTTTTT. As protein: CASSESGFTNTGELFF.

This chain links TRBV3-1 with TRBJ1-3; no firm D call. The V and J ends lost 1 base and 1 base respectively, with 8 bases between them. The CDR3 runs to 15 residues. Germline lookup yields CDR1 LGHDT and CDR2 YNNKEL (reference sequence). This CDR3 is CASSQVSRSGNTIYF. CDR3 nucleotide sequence: TGTGCCAGCAGCCAAGTTTCCAGGTCTGGAAACACCATATATTTT.

This clonotype was seen many times. The chain has TRBV20-1 and TRBJ2-7; 7 bases agree with TRBD1. After removal of 0 bases from V and 1 base from J, the junction contained 6 bases not matched to a gene. In germline, CDR1 is DFQATT, CDR2 SNEGSKA (reference sequence). This CDR3 spans 15 amino acids. CDR3 in amino acids: CSARDRDSQSYEQYF. The CDR3 nucleotides read TGCAGTGCTAGAGATAGGGACAGTCAATCCTACGAGCAGTACTTC.

This clonotype was seen a few times. The V gene is TRBV11-2, the J gene TRBJ1-3, with 7 bases lining up with TRBD1. The CDR3 runs to 16 residues. Germline CDR1 SGHAT, CDR2 FQNNGV. With V trimmed by 1 base and J by 2 bases, 5 bases remained unmatched. CDR3 DNA: TGTGCCAGCAGCTTAGTCCAGGGGGGAACTGGAAACACCATATATTTT. Translation gives CASSLVQGGTGNTIYF.